This TCR beta chain appears in the sequencing data of a study of human T cells and chemical hapten exposure. Study overall: Sensitization applied 2% DPC to around 2 cm by around 2 cm of upper inner arm skin. Study results and caveats: TCRs at a frequency above 1 in 1000 stayed unchanged with DPC sensitization.

A remark on this clonotype: Its antigen is unknown.

Germline values: CDR1 MDHEN, CDR2 SYDVKM. The CDR3 extends over 16 amino acids. V gave up 5 bases and J gave up 5 bases, with 21 bases separating them. Documented time point: patch test 2, 6 weeks after DPC sensitization. Treatment in this sample: therapeutic diphenylcyclopropenone sensitization with weekly scalp DPC. Samples of blood were obtained prior to the application of each patch test. The study drew its donors from alopecia patients who were 18 to 70 years old and suitable for DPC. TCRdb recomputed calls from the RACE reads with MiXCR, one row per CDR3 protein. The sample shows approximately 90,000 distinct CDR3 sequences, about 11% of them seen only once.

V and J are TRBV28 and TRBJ2-5; TRBD1 might be the D (6 bases). The sample was whole blood, taken in connection with sensitization to the hapten diphenylcyclopropenone (DPC). This TCR was recovered from a man in his forties with alopecia areata. Some clones in this sample may be carry-over from other donors' samples. Here the CDR3 reads CASSTHTGFIVETQYF. The CDR3 DNA is TGTGCCAGCAGTACACATACAGGGTTTATAGTGGAGACCCAGTACTTC.